One and the same sample provided the 27 T cell receptor beta chains below, sequenced in a study of cytomegalovirus exposure and HLA in healthy donors. Use of 60 Vbeta and 13 Jbeta primers characterized the PCR. Assay: immunoSEQ multiplex PCR; the TCRdb copy retains only in-frame clones and omits some. The repertoire holds about 160,000 clones, with about 80% as singletons. Material: PBMCs. The receptors come from a woman in her fifties or sixties in good health and CMV-seronegative.

The chain has TRBV2 and TRBJ2-7, with D possibly matching TRBD2 (5 bases). CDR1 SNHLY and CDR2 FYNNEI come from the germline V gene. The CDR3 totals 12 residues. Trimming stripped 2 bases from V and 4 bases from J, with 6 bases between. The CDR3 DNA sequence: TGTGCCAGCAGTGAATGGGAGTACGAGCAGTACTTC. Amino acids: CASSEWEYEQYF.

The genes are TRBV4-1 and TRBJ1-1; 10 bases line up with TRBD1. This CDR3 has 14 residues. V was pared by 4 bases and J by 6 bases, with 5 bases of the junction left unmatched. Germline assignment: CDR1 MGHRA and CDR2 YSYEKL. CDR3 residues: CASSRTGGVAEAFF. CDR3 in DNA: TGCGCCAGCAGCCGGACAGGGGGAGTCGCTGAAGCTTTCTTT.

This sequence joins TRBV5-1 and TRBJ2-7; D gene ambiguous. CDR1 SGHRS and CDR2 YFSETQ come from the germline V gene. The CDR3 consists of 16 residues. Trimming took off 1 base at V and 4 bases at J, with 18 bases between the two ends. The CDR3 DNA reads TGCGCCAGCAGCTTGTTATCCCTTGGGCGAGTTTACGAGCAGTACTTC. Its protein is CASSLLSLGRVYEQYF. The full variable domain, with the rest looked up from reference TRBV5-1 and TRBJ2-7, is KAGVTQTPRYLIKTRGQQVTLSCSPISGHRSVSWYQQTPGQGLQFLFEYFSETQRNKGNFPGRFSGRQFSNSRSEMNVSTLELGDSALYLCASSLLSLGRVYEQYFGPGTRLTVT.

This clone has more than one count but fewer than ten. V usage is TRBV6-5 and J usage is TRBJ1-5, with D perhaps TRBD1 (5 bases). The V gene lost 6 bases and the J gene lost 0 bases, with 12 bases spanning the gap. The germline V gene encodes CDR1 MNHEY and CDR2 SVGAGI. The CDR3 is 15 residues long. CDR3 sequence: CASSRGGDSNQPQHF. The CDR3 nucleotides are TGTGCCAGCAGCCGCGGGGGAGATAGCAATCAGCCCCAGCATTTT.

The rearrangement links TRBV15 to TRBJ1-2, with 7 bases matching TRBD1. The trim removed 0 bases at V and 8 bases at J, leaving 9 bases unmatched. Germline CDR1 and CDR2: LNHNV and YYDKDF (reference sequence). The CDR3 loop spans 15 amino acids. Here the CDR3 reads CATSRDPGGRGGYTF. The CDR3 nucleotides are TGTGCCACCAGCAGAGATCCAGGGGGTAGGGGAGGCTACACCTTC.

V and J are TRBV5-6 and TRBJ1-4, with TRBD1 identical over 8 bases. This CDR3 comprises 15 residues. The germline V gene encodes CDR1 SGHDT and CDR2 YYEEEE. V trimming: 0 bases; J trimming: 8 bases; junction bases outside the gene matches: 6. CDR3 bases: TGTGCCAGCAGCTTGGCAGGACAGGGTAGAGAAAAACTGTTTTTT. Its translation is CASSLAGQGREKLFF.

The rearrangement joins TRBV28 to TRBJ1-2; D remains unclear. V was clipped by 4 bases and J by 4 bases, with 10 bases between them. The CDR3 length is 13 residues. The V gene's germline CDR1 is MDHEN and CDR2 SYDVKM. The CDR3 coding sequence is TGTGCCAGCAGTTCTCACTCCCGCTATGGCTACACCTTC. Translation gives CASSSHSRYGYTF.

As for this clone: Other nucleotide sequences from this sample produce the same CDR3. The CDR3 spells CASSFLAGGPYNEQFF. DNA of the CDR3: TGCGCCAGCAGCTTCCTAGCGGGAGGGCCCTACAATGAGCAGTTCTTC. The chain recombines TRBV5-1 with TRBJ2-1, with 12 positions matching TRBD2. Germline assignment: CDR1 SGHRS and CDR2 YFSETQ. This CDR3 has 16 amino acids. J gave up 2 bases and V 2 bases, and 2 bases lay outside the gene matches.

The chain uses TRBV29-1 and TRBJ1-2; a weak D match, TRBD1 (6 bases). The V end was cut by 3 bases, the J end by 8 bases, with 13 bases between. CDR1 and CDR2 (germline): SQVTM, ANQGSEA. The CDR3 sequence is 12 residues long. The CDR3, as DNA: TGCAGCGTTGACCGCAGCAGGGGCGGCTACACCTTC. This gives the protein CSVDRSRGGYTF.

DNA for the CDR3: TGCGCCAGCAGCCAGACGTGGACTAGCGGGTATAACGGGCAGTTCTTC. Translation gives CASSQTWTSGYNGQFF. This chain connects TRBV5-1 to TRBJ2-1, with 11 nucleotides matching TRBD2. Looked up from germline, CDR1 is SGHRS and CDR2 is YFSETQ. Unmatched junction bases numbered 15, after V lost 4 bases and J lost 12 bases. The CDR3 has 16 amino acids. The full variable domain, rest sourced from reference TRBV5-1 and TRBJ2-1, is KAGVTQTPRYLIKTRGQQVTLSCSPISGHRSVSWYQQTPGQGLQFLFEYFSETQRNKGNFPGRFSGRQFSNSRSEMNVSTLELGDSALYLCASSQTWTSGYNGQFFGPGTRLTVL.

The chain recombines TRBV18 with TRBJ1-1, with no clear D. Trimming pared 6 bases from V and 6 bases from J, leaving 11 bases between. Looked up from germline, CDR1 is KGHSH and CDR2 is LQKENI. The CDR3 loop spans 12 amino acids. CDR3 amino acids: CASSRRTAEAFF. CDR3 coding DNA: TGTGCCAGCTCCCGGAGAACGGCTGAAGCTTTCTTT.

The chain joins TRBV5-1 to TRBJ2-1; 12 bases line up with TRBD2. Per the germline V gene, CDR1 is SGHRS and CDR2 is YFSETQ. V was pared by 3 bases and J by 5 bases, with 6 bases of the junction left unmatched. The CDR3 has 16 amino acids. The CDR3 nucleotides read TGCGCCAGCAGCTCGCGGACTAGCGGGGTCCACAATGAGCAGTTCTTC. It codes for CASSSRTSGVHNEQFF.

V is TRBV7-2 and J is TRBJ2-5; 7 bases are shared with TRBD1. Germline-derived CDR1 and CDR2 are SGHTA and FQGNSA. V trimming: 5 bases; J trimming: 3 bases; junction bases outside the gene matches: 9. The CDR3 has 15 residues. The CDR3 bases are TGTGCCAGCAGCCTCTATCACACAGGGGAAGAGACCCAGTACTTC. Its protein is CASSLYHTGEETQYF.

This clone was seen just once. This chain joins TRBV9 and TRBJ2-2; perhaps TRBD2 as D (7 bases). This CDR3 spans 16 amino acids. Germline V gives CDR1 SGDLS, CDR2 YYNGEE. The germline V and J ends were trimmed by 2 bases and 1 base, with 12 bases remaining between them. CDR3 sequence: CASSVPGGRNTGELFF. CDR3 sequence (DNA): TGTGCCAGCAGCGTGCCGGGGGGCCGGAACACCGGGGAGCTGTTTTTT.

The chain employs TRBV28 and TRBJ1-5; 10 bases line up with TRBD1. With V trimmed by 5 bases and J by 6 bases, 4 bases remained unmatched. Per germline, CDR1 MDHEN and CDR2 SYDVKM. CDR3 length: 14 residues. The CDR3 nucleotides read TGTGCCAGCAGTATAGGACAGGGGGGTCAGCCCCAGCATTTT. Amino acids: CASSIGQGGQPQHF.

V is TRBV10-1 and J is TRBJ2-2; no clear D gene. V dropped 2 bases and J dropped 6 bases, with 13 bases sitting between them. CDR1 is WNHNN and CDR2 is SYGVQD in the germline V gene (reference sequence). The CDR3 has 15 amino acids. CDR3 protein: CASSEKGRLAGELFF. CDR3 DNA: TGCGCCAGCAGTGAGAAAGGCAGGCTGGCCGGGGAGCTGTTTTTT.

To note about this clone: At the DNA level, this CDR3 is encoded by other sequences in the same sample as well. The chain has TRBV9 and TRBJ2-1; possible D gene TRBD2, 6 bases. Per germline, CDR1 SGDLS and CDR2 YYNGEE. This CDR3 region has 17 residues. Trimming stripped 0 bases from V and 8 bases from J, with 21 bases between. CDR3 sequence reads: CASSVDFTLWTTDEQFF. CDR3 in DNA: TGTGCCAGCAGCGTAGATTTCACTTTATGGACTACGGATGAGCAGTTCTTC. The variable domain in full, completed from reference TRBV9 and TRBJ2-1, reads DSGVTQTPKHLITATGQRVTLRCSPRSGDLSVYWYQQSLDQGLQFLIQYYNGEERAKGNILERFSAQQFPDLHSELNLSSLELGDSALYFCASSVDFTLWTTDEQFFGPGTRLTVL.

CDR3 in DNA: TGTGCCAGCAGTCCATCCTACAGGGGCACCGGGGAGCTGTTTTTT. Its translation: CASSPSYRGTGELFF. The rearrangement uses TRBV28 and TRBJ2-2; 7 nucleotides agree with TRBD1. This CDR3 contains 15 residues. Germline V CDR1 and CDR2: MDHEN, SYDVKM. With V trimmed by 5 bases and J by 4 bases, 7 bases remained unmatched.

This sequence joins TRBV6-5 and TRBJ1-6; 7 bases align to TRBD1. This CDR3 has 16 amino acids. V was clipped by 4 bases and J by 5 bases; unmatched bases: 8. Germline V gene data show CDR1 as MNHEY and CDR2 as SVGAGI. This CDR3 reads CASSFDREMDNSPLHF. The CDR3 DNA is TGTGCCAGCAGTTTTGACAGGGAGATGGATAATTCACCCCTCCACTTT.

CDR3 loop: CASSLEWGRLSNTEAFF. The CDR3 DNA reads as TGTGCCAGCAGCTTAGAGTGGGGGCGCTTGTCGAACACTGAAGCTTTCTTT. The chain joins TRBV7-2 to TRBJ1-1; D may be TRBD1 (6 bases). V lost 1 base to trimming and J lost 1 base, with 16 bases between them. CDR3 length: 17 amino acids. The germline V gene has CDR1 SGHTA and CDR2 FQGNSA.

This rearrangement joins TRBV27 to TRBJ1-2, with 10 positions matching TRBD1. V shed 7 bases, J shed 0 bases, and the junction held 2 bases outside the gene matches. The V gene's germline CDR1 is MNHEY and CDR2 SMNVEV (reference sequence). CDR3 length: 14 amino acids. The CDR3 DNA is TGTGCCAGCATGGGGACAGGGGCTAACTATGGCTACACCTTC. This gives the protein CASMGTGANYGYTF.

The chain uses TRBV9 and TRBJ1-4; D not certain. V was cut by 3 bases and J by 1 base, with 7 bases left in between. The germline V gene has CDR1 SGDLS and CDR2 YYNGEE. This CDR3 contains 14 residues. CDR3 bases: TGTGCCAGCAGCGCCCGGGGAACTAATGAAAAACTGTTTTTT. This codes for CASSARGTNEKLFF.

With respect to this clone: One junction end does not reproduce the germline sequence, and a read error may be involved. The gene calls are TRBV18 and TRBJ1-5, with D possibly TRBD1 on 5 matching bases. The CDR3 length is 16 residues. Looked up from germline, CDR1 is KGHSH and CDR2 is LQKENI. Here the CDR3 reads CASSLQGGIGNQPQHF. CDR3 sequence (DNA): TGTGCCAGTTCACTCCAGGGTGGGATAGGGAATCAGCCCCAGCATTTT.

This chain links TRBV20-1 with TRBJ1-4, with D possibly matching TRBD1 (6 bases). The length of the CDR3 is 11 residues. Germline V gives CDR1 DFQATT, CDR2 SNEGSKA (reference sequence). Trimming took 5 bases from V and 7 from J, leaving 8 bases between them. This chain's CDR3 is CSAARGEKLFF. The DNA for the CDR3 is TGCAGTGCTGCCAGGGGTGAAAAACTGTTTTTT.

CDR3 DNA sequence: TGTGCTAGTGGTTTGATCGTGAGGGAACGTATAGCGGGGGGGATATCCTACAATGAGCAGTTCTTC. This codes for CASGLIVRERIAGGISYNEQFF. This sequence joins TRBV12-5 and TRBJ2-1; 11 bases align to TRBD2. V lost 2 bases to trimming and J lost 1 base; unmatched junction nucleotides: 19. The CDR3 sequence is 22 residues long. The germline V gene encodes CDR1 LGHNT and CDR2 FRNRAP. The whole variable domain, filled in from reference TRBV12-5 and TRBJ2-1, reads DARVTQTPRHKVTEMGQEVTMRCQPILGHNTVFWYRQTMMQGLELLAYFRNRAPLDDSGMPKDRFSAEMPDATLATLKIQPSEPRDSAVYFCASGLIVRERIAGGISYNEQFFGPGTRLTVL.

The gene calls are TRBV7-6 and TRBJ1-2; D possibly corresponds to TRBD1 (6 bases). Germline-derived CDR1 and CDR2 are SGHVS and FNYEAQ. This CDR3 is 15 amino acids long. V was shortened by 1 base and J by 8 bases, with 17 bases between the two germline ends. The CDR3 DNA follows: TGTGCCAGCAGCTTAGTTGCAGGGGATTTTGGAGGCTACACCTTC. The encoded protein is CASSLVAGDFGGYTF.

The chain recombines TRBV27 with TRBJ2-4; maybe TRBD1 (6 bases). Germline assignment: CDR1 MNHEY and CDR2 SMNVEV (reference sequence). This CDR3 spans 17 amino acids. The V and J ends lost 5 bases and 3 bases respectively, with 20 bases between them. The CDR3 DNA reads as TGTGCCAGCAGTCGCCACAGGGATGGGAAGGGCAAAAACATTCAGTACTTC. Translation gives CASSRHRDGKGKNIQYF.